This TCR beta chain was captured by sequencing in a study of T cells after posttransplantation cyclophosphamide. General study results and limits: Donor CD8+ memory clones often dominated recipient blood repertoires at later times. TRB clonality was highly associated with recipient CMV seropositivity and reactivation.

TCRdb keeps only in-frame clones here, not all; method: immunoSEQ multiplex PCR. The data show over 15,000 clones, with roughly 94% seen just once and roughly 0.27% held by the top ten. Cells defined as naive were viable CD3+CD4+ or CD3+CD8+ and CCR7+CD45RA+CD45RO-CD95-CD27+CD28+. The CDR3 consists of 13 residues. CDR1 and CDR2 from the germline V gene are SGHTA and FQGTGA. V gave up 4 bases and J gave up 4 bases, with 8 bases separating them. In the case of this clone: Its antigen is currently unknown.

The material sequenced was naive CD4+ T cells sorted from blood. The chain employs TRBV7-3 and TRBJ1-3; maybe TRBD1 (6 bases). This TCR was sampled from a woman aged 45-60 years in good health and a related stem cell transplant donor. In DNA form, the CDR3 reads TGTGCCAGCAGCTCCGGACAGGGAAACACCATATATTTT. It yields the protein CASSSGQGNTIYF.